A selection of T cell receptor beta chains follows, all from one sample in a study of cytomegalovirus exposure and HLA in healthy donors. The protocol was immunoSEQ multiplex PCR, while the TCRdb copy is restricted to in-frame clones and leaves out a portion. This table has under 250,000 clones, roughly 79% appearing once. Sequencing was done on a sample of PBMCs. Receptors originate from a young man in good health and CMV-seronegative. CDR3s include the opening cysteine and the closing phenylalanine or tryptophan. D genes are given only for firm matches. Clone size is not always given. Where it is, it says once, few, many or a class for expanded clones.

>TRBV2|TRBJ2-1|-|-
CASSERAGSYNEQFF
TGTGCCAGCAGTGAGAGGGCGGGATCCTACAATGAGCAGTTCTTC
>TRBV30|TRBJ1-4|-|-
CAWSVAGGRRVEKLFF
TGTGCCTGGAGTGTAGCGGGGGGACGAAGGGTTGAAAAACTGTTTTTT
>TRBV4-1|TRBJ2-7|-|-
CASSQEHRVYEQYF
TGCGCCAGCAGCCAAGAACACAGGGTCTACGAGCAGTACTTC
>TRBV28|TRBJ2-1|TRBD1|-
CASRGQRSNEQFF
TGTGCCAGCAGGGGACAGCGGTCGAATGAGCAGTTCTTC
>TRBV9|TRBJ1-3|-|-
CASLGSGNTIYF
TGTGCCAGCCTAGGCTCTGGAAACACCATATATTTT
>TRBV28|TRBJ1-2|TRBD1|-
CASSYQDRVNSNYGYTF
TGTGCCAGCAGTTACCAGGACAGGGTTAATTCTAACTATGGCTACACCTTC
>TRBV28|TRBJ2-1|TRBD2|-
CASSSRTSVHNEQFF
TGTGCCAGCAGTTCCCGGACTAGCGTACACAATGAGCAGTTCTTC
>TRBV7-3|TRBJ2-3|TRBD2|once
CASSPGTSGSTDTQYF
TGTGCCAGCAGCCCCGGGACTAGCGGGAGCACAGATACGCAGTATTTT
>TRBV11-1|TRBJ2-7|-|-
CASSPVLGSYYEQYF
TGTGCCAGCAGCCCCGTGTTGGGCTCCTACTACGAGCAGTACTTC
>TRBV7-9|TRBJ2-7|TRBD1|-
CASSLTGVTYEQYF
TGTGCCAGCAGCCTAACAGGGGTAACCTACGAGCAGTACTTC
>TRBV19|TRBJ2-1|-|-
CASKRRAHNEQFF
TGTGCCAGTAAAAGAAGAGCCCACAATGAGCAGTTCTTC
>TRBV19|TRBJ1-6|TRBD1|-
CASTRTGMNSPLHF
TGTGCCAGTACCAGGACAGGGATGAATTCACCCCTCCACTTT
>TRBV6-6|TRBJ2-7|TRBD2|-
CASSYATSGQGDEQYF
TGTGCCAGCAGTTACGCGACTAGCGGCCAAGGGGACGAGCAGTACTTC
>TRBV7-9|TRBJ1-3|-|-
CASSETGSSGNTIYF
TGTGCCAGCAGCGAAACAGGATCGTCTGGAAACACCATATATTTT
>TRBV28|TRBJ2-2|TRBD2|-
CASRDGLANTGELFF
TGTGCCAGCAGGGATGGACTAGCGAACACCGGGGAGCTGTTTTTT
>TRBV6-4|TRBJ2-3|-|-
CASSPGLSTDTQYF
TGTGCCAGCAGTCCGGGACTTAGCACAGATACGCAGTATTTT
>TRBV7-9|TRBJ2-2|TRBD1|-
CASSHGTGDTGELFF
TGTGCCAGCAGCCACGGGACAGGGGACACCGGGGAGCTGTTTTTT
>TRBV9|TRBJ2-3|TRBD1|-
CASSRGQYSTDTQYF
TGTGCCAGCAGTCGGGGACAGTACTCCACAGATACGCAGTATTTT
>TRBV7-3|TRBJ2-1|TRBD2|-
CASSDGRAAYNEQFF
TGTGCCAGCAGCGATGGGAGGGCGGCCTACAATGAGCAGTTCTTC
>TRBV5-1|TRBJ2-7|-|-
CASRGPGEYEQYF
TGCGCCAGCAGAGGACCAGGGGAGTACGAGCAGTACTTC
>TRBV6-1|TRBJ1-6|-|few
CAIGKRSYNSPLHF
TGTGCCATAGGAAAACGGAGCTATAATTCACCCCTCCACTTT
>TRBV10-2|TRBJ1-2|-|-
CASSDDRSYGYTF
TGCGCCAGCAGTGATGACAGAAGCTATGGCTACACCTTC
>TRBV6-1|TRBJ2-7|TRBD2|once
CASSETGVGLAGLSPYF
TGTGCCAGCAGTGAAACAGGGGTCGGACTAGCGGGACTCTCTCCGTACTTC